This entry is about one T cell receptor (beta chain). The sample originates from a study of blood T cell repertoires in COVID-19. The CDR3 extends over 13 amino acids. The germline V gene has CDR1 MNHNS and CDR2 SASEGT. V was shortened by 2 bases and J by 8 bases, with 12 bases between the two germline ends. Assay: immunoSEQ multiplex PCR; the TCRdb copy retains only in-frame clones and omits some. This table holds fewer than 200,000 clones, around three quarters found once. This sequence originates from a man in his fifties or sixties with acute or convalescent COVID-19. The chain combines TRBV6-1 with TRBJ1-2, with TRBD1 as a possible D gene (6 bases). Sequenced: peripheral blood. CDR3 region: CASSEQGLWGYTF. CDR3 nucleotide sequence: TGTGCCAGCAGTGAACAGGGGCTCTGGGGCTACACCTTC.